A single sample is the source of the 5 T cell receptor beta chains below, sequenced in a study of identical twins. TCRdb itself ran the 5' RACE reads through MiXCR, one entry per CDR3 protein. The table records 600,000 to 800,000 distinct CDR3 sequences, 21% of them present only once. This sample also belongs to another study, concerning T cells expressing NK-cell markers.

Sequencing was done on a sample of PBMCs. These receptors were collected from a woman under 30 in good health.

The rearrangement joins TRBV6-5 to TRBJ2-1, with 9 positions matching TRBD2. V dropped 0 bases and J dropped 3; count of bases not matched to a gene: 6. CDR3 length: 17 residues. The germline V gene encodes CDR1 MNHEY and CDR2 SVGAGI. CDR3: CASSYSKLAGLYNEQFF. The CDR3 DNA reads TGTGCCAGCAGTTACTCGAAGCTAGCGGGGCTCTACAATGAGCAGTTCTTC.

The CDR3 spells CASRLFDEQFF. Written as DNA, the CDR3 is TGCGCCAGCCGCCTGTTCGATGAGCAGTTCTTC. The chain recombines TRBV5-1 with TRBJ2-1; D ambiguous. Germline CDR1 reads SGHRS; CDR2 reads YFSETQ. The V end lost 7 bases, the J end lost 8 bases, and 10 bases lay between the germline ends. The CDR3 runs to 11 residues.

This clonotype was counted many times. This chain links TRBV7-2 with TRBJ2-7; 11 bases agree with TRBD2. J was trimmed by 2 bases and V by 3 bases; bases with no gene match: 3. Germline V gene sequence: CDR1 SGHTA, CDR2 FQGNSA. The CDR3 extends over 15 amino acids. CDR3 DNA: TGTGCCAGCAGCTTTGGGACTAGCGGAACCTACGAGCAGTACTTC. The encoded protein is CASSFGTSGTYEQYF.

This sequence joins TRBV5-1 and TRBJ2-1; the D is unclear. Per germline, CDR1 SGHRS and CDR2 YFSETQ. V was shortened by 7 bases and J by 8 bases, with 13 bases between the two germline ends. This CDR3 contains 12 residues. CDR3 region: CASARGRDEQFF. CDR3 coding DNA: TGCGCCAGCGCCCGAGGTCGGGATGAGCAGTTCTTC.

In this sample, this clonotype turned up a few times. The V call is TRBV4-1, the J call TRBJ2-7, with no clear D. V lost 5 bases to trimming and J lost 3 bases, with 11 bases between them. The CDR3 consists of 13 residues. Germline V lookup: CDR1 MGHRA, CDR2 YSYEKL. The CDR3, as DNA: TGCGCCAGCAGCTCGGCACCGAGCTACGAGCAGTACTTC. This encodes CASSSAPSYEQYF.